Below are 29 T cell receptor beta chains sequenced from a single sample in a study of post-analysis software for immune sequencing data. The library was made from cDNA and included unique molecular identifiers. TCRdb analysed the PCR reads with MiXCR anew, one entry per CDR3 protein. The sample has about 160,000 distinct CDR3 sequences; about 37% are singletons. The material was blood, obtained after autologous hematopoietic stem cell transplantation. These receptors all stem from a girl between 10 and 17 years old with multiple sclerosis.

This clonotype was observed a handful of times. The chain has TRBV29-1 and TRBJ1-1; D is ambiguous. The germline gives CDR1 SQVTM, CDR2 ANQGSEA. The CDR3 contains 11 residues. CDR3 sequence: CGETVGTEAFF. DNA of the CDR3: TGCGGCGAAACGGTGGGCACTGAAGCTTTCTTT.

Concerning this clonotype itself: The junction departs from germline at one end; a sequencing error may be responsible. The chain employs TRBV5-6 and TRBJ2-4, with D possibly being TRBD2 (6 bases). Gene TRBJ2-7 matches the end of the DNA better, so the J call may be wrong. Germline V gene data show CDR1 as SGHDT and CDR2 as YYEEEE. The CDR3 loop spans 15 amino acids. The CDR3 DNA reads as TGTGCCGGCAGCTTGATTCCCGGGGGATTCTACGAGCAGTACTTC. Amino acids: CAGSLIPGGFYEQYF.

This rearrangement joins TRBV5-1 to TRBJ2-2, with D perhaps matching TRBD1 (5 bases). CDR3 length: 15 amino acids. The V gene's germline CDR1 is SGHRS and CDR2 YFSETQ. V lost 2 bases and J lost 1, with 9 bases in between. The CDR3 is CASSFTRENTGELFF. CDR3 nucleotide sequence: TGCGCCAGCAGCTTCACCAGGGAGAACACCGGGGAGCTGTTTTTT.

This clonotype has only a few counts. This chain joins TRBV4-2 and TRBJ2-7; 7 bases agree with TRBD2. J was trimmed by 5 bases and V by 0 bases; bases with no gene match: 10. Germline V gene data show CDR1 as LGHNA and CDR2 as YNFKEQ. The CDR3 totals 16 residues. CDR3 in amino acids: CASSQDPGGTANEQYF. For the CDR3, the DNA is TGTGCCAGCAGCCAAGATCCGGGGGGAACGGCCAACGAGCAGTACTTC.

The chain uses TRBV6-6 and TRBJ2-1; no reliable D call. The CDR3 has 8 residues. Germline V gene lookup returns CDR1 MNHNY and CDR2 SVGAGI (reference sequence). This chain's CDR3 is CPYLEQFF. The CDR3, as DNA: TGTCCATACCTTGAGCAGTTCTTC.

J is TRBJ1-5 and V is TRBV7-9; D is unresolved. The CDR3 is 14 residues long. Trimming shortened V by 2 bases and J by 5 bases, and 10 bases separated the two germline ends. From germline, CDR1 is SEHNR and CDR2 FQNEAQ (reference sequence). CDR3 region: CASSLTAEHQPQHF. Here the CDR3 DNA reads TGTGCCAGCAGCTTAACGGCCGAGCATCAGCCCCAGCATTTT.

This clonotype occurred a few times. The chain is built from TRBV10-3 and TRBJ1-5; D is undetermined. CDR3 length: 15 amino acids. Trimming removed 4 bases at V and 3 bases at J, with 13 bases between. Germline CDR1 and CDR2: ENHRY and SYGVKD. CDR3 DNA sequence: TGTGCCATCAGTGGCCGGGAGACTCCCAATCAGCCCCAGCATTTT. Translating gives CAISGRETPNQPQHF.

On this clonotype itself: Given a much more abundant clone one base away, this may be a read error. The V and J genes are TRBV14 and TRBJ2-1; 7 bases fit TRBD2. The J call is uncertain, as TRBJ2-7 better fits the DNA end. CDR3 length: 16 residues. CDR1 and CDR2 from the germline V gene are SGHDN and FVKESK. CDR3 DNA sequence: TGTGCCAGCAGCCAAGAGGCGGGAGCAACCTACAATGAGCAGTACTTC. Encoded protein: CASSQEAGATYNEQYF.

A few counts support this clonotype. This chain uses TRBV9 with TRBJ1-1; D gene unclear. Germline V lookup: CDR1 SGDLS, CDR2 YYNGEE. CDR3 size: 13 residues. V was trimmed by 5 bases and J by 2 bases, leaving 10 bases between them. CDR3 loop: CASSERPNTEAFF. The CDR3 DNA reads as TGTGCCAGCAGTGAGAGGCCCAACACTGAAGCTTTCTTT. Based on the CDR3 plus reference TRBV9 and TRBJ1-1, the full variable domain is DSGVTQTPKHLITATGQRVTLRCSPRSGDLSVYWYQQSLDQGLQFLIQYYNGEERAKGNILERFSAQQFPDLHSELNLSSLELGDSALYFCASSERPNTEAFFGQGTRLTVV.

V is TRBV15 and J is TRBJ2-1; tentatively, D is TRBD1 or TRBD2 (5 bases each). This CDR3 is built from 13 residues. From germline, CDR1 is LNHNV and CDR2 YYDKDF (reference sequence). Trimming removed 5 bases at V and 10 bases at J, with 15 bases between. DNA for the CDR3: TGTGCCACCAGCCGGTCAACAGAGGGGGAGCAGTTCTTC. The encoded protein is CATSRSTEGEQFF. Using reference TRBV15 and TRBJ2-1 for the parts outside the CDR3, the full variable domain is DAMVIQNPRYQVTQFGKPVTLSCSQTLNHNVMYWYQQKSSQAPKLLFHYYDKDFNNEADTPDNFQSRRPNTSFCFLDIRSPGLGDTAMYLCATSRSTEGEQFFGPGTRLTVL.

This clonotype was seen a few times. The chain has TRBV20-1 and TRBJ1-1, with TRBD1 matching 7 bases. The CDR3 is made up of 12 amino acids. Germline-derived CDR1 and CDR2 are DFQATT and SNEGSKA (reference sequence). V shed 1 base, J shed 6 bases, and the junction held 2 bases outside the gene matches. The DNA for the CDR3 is TGCAGTGCTAGAGCAGGGGGTCCTGAAGCTTTCTTT. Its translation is CSARAGGPEAFF.

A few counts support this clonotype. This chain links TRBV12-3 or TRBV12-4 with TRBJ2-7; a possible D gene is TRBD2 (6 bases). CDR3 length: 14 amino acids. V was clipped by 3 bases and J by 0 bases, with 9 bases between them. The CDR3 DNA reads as TGTGCCAGCAGTTTTGGGGGGATCTCCTACGAGCAGTACTTC. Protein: CASSFGGISYEQYF.

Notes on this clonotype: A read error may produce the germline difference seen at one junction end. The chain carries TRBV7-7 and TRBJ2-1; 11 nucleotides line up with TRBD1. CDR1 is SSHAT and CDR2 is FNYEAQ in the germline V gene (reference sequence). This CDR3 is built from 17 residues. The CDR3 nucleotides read TGTGCTAGCAGCCCCTGGACAGGGGGCCCATCTGGCAATGAGCAGTTCTTC. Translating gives CASSPWTGGPSGNEQFF.

The CDR3 DNA follows: TGTGCCAGCAGCCGAGTCGCGGGAGCCGTCGAGCAGTACTTC. This translates into CASSRVAGAVEQYF. This chain uses TRBV3-1 with TRBJ2-7; TRBD2 matches 7 bases. J gave up 6 bases and V 4 bases, and 9 bases lay outside the gene matches. This CDR3 contains 14 residues. From germline, CDR1 is LGHDT and CDR2 YNNKEL (reference sequence).

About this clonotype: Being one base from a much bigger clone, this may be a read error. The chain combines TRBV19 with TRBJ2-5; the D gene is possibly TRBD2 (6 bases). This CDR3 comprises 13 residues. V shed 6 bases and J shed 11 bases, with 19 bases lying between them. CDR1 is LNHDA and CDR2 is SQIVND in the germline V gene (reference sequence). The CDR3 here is CASRRDGNNEQYF. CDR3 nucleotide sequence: TGTGCCAGTAGGCGGGACGGGAACAATGAGCAGTACTTC.

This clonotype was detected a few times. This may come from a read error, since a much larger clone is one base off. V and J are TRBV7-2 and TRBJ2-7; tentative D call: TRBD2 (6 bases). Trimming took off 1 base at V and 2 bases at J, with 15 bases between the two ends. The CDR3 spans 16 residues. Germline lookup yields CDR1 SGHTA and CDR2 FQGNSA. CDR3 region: CASSLDRWGETYEQYF. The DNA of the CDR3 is TGTGCCAGCAGCTTAGACAGGTGGGGGGAAACCTACGAGCAGTACTTC.

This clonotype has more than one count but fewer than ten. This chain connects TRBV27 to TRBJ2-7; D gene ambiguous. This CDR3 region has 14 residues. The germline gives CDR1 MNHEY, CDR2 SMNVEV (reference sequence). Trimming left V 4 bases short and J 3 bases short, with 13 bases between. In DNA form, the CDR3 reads TGTGCCAGCAGTTCCCCAGACCGGGTCTACGAGCAGTACTTC. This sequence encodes CASSSPDRVYEQYF.

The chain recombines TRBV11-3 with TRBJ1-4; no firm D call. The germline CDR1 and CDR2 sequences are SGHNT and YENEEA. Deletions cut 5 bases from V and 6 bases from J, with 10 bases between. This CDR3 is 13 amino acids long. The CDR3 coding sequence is TGTGCCAGCAGCCCGCGGGGTTATGAAAAACTGTTTTTT. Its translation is CASSPRGYEKLFF.

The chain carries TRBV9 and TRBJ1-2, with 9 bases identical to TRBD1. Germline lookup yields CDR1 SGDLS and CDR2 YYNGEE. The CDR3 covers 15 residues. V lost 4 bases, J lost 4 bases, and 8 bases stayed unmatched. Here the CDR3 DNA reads TGTGCCAGCAGCCCCGGGGACAGGGTGGCCTATGGCTACACCTTC. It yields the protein CASSPGDRVAYGYTF.

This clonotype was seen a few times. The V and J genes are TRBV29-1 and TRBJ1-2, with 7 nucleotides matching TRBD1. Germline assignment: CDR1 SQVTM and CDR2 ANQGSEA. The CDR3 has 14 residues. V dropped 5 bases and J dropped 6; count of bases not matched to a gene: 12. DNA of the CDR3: TGCAGCGTTACAGAAGGGGGCGGGGTGGATGGCTACACCTTC. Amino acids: CSVTEGGGVDGYTF.

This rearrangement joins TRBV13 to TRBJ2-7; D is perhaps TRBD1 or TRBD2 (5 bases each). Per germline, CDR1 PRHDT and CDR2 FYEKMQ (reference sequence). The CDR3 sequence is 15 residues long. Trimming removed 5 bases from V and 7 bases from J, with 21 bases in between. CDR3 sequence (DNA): TGTGCCAGCAGCACGACGGACACCGTGACTAAGGAGCAGTACTTC. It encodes CASSTTDTVTKEQYF.

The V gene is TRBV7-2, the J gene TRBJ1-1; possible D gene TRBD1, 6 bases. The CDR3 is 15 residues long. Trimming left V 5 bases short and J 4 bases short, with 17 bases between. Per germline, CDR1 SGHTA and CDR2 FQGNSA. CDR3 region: CASSPARGGGTEAFF. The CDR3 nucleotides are TGTGCCAGCAGCCCCGCCAGGGGCGGGGGCACTGAAGCTTTCTTT.

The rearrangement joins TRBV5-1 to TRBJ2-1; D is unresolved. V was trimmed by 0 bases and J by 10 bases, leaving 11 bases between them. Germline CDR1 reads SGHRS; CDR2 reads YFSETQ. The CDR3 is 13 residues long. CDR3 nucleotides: TGCGCCAGCAGCTTGGAACAGATCAACGAGCAGTTCTTC. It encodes CASSLEQINEQFF.

CDR3 residues: CASSLGGPAYNEQFF. The CDR3 DNA sequence: TGCGCCAGCAGCTTGGGAGGGCCGGCATACAATGAGCAGTTCTTC. V is TRBV5-1 and J is TRBJ2-1, with D perhaps TRBD2 (5 bases). The CDR3 spans 15 residues. CDR1 and CDR2 from the germline V gene are SGHRS and YFSETQ. Trimming left V 0 bases short and J 4 bases short, with 11 bases between.

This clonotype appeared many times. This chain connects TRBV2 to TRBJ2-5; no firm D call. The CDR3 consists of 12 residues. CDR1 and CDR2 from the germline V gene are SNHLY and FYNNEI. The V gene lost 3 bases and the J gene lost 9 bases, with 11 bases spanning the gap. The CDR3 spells CASSDIVFPQYF. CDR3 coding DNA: TGTGCCAGCAGTGATATCGTATTTCCCCAGTACTTC.

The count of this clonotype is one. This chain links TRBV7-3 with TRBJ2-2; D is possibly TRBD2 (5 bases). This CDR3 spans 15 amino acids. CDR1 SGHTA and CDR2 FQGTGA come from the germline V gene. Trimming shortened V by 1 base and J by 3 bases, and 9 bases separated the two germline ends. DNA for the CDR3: TGTGCCAGCAGCTTAAAAGGACTCGACACCGGGGAGCTGTTTTTT. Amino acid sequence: CASSLKGLDTGELFF.

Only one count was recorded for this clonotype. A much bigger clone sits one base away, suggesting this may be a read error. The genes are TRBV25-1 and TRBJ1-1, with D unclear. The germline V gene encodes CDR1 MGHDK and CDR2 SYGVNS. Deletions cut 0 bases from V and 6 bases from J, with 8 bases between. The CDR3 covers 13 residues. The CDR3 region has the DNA TGTGCCAGCAGTGAATACCCCTACGCTGAAGCTTTCTTT. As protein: CASSEYPYAEAFF.

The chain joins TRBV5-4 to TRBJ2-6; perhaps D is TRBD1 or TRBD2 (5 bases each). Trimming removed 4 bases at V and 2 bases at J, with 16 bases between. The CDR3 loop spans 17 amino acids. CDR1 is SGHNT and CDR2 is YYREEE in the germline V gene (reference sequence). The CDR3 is CASSPTPGQAGANVLTF. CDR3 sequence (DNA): TGTGCCAGCAGCCCAACACCGGGGCAGGCTGGGGCCAACGTCCTGACTTTC.

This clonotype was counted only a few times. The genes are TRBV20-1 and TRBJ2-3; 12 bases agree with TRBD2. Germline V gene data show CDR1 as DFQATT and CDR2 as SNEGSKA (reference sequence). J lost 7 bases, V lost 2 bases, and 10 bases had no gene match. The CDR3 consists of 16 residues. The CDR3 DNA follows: TGCAGTGCTAGACGATCTCTAGCGGGAGGGTCGAATACGCAGTATTTT. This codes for CSARRSLAGGSNTQYF.